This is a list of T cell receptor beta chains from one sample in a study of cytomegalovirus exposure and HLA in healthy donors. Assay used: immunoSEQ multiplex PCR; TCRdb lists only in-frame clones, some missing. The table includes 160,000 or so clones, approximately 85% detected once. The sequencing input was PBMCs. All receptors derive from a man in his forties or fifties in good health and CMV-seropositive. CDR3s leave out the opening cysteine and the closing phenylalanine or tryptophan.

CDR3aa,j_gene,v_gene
ATSRDAGEQY,TRBJ2-7,TRBV15
ASSSWASGSYNEQF,TRBJ2-1,TRBV7-9
ASSASSTDTQY,TRBJ2-3,TRBV9
ASRDKAGWETQY,TRBJ2-5,TRBV10-1
ASSLKGSGEGSYEQY,TRBJ2-7,TRBV7-9
ASSPRAGLTYEQY,TRBJ2-7,TRBV18
STSTDTQY,TRBJ2-3,TRBV20-1
ASSYSLTGGSYEQY,TRBJ2-7,TRBV6-5
ASSLRRDTEAF,TRBJ1-1,TRBV5-5
ASSANKGMSLYEQY,TRBJ2-7,TRBV28
ASSLTLQGAYQPQH,TRBJ1-5,TRBV5-6
ASIGQGWRNEQF,TRBJ2-1,TRBV2
ASSPPSGSGTGELF,TRBJ2-2,TRBV7-3
ASSTRTGDLANYGYT,TRBJ1-2,TRBV28
ASSLAGDTGPQH,TRBJ1-5,TRBV5-1
SVEPQGGNTIY,TRBJ1-3,TRBV29-1
ASSFGSSYNEQF,TRBJ2-1,TRBV27
ASSQSMGSTQRPNTEAF,TRBJ1-1,TRBV14
ASSLARGSNTGELF,TRBJ2-2,TRBV5-1
ASRPPGLAGVEQF,TRBJ2-1,TRBV28
ASAPTSDSYEQY,TRBJ2-7,TRBV4-3
ASSEGGGHTDTQY,TRBJ2-3,TRBV6-1
ASSYGLVQGEEQY,TRBJ2-7,TRBV6-5
ASSLDHSTEAF,TRBJ1-1,TRBV11-2
ASSLLQGGADTQY,TRBJ2-3,TRBV28